Below are 25 T cell receptor beta chains sequenced from a single sample in a study of Graves' ophthalmopathy and Graves' hyperthyroidism (dated 2018 in TCRdb). For sequencing, an Illumina HiSeq 2000 was employed. TCR beta CDR3 regions were amplified from RNA transcripts for repertoire sequencing. The first round was an RT-PCR using HTBI primers with the Qiagen OneStep RT-PCR kit, and this first round was followed by a second-round multiplex PCR, then size selection and purification. The public reads were quality trimmed at Q25 with fastp and then assembled into clones with MiXCR by TCRdb, keeping productive beta chains. Rows are combined by CDR3 protein, so each entry shows the most common genes and DNA. The sample records over a million distinct CDR3 sequences, roughly two fifths of which are singletons. The ten largest clones add up to 11% of the sample. The sample consisted of peripheral blood or thyroid tissue (not recorded which). These receptors were taken from an adult man with Graves' hyperthyroidism.

The genes are TRBV19 and TRBJ2-7; D gene uncertain. V lost 9 bases to trimming and J lost 6 bases, with 15 bases between them. This CDR3 is built from 12 residues. In germline, CDR1 is LNHDA, CDR2 SQIVND (reference sequence). The CDR3: CASRPDLGEQYF. Here the CDR3 DNA reads TGTGCCAGCCGACCCGATCTAGGCGAGCAGTACTTC.

The table lists this clonotype with a few counts. The chain has TRBV7-9 and TRBJ2-7, with D possibly matching TRBD1 (6 bases). CDR3 length: 16 amino acids. The V and J ends lost 1 base and 2 bases respectively, with 15 bases between them. Germline assignment: CDR1 SEHNR and CDR2 FQNEAQ (reference sequence). The CDR3 region has the DNA TGTGCCAGCAGCTTAGGGGGGCAGGGATGTACCTACGAGCAGTACTTC. This gives the protein CASSLGGQGCTYEQYF.

Only one count was recorded for this clonotype. The rearrangement uses TRBV15 and TRBJ1-6; tentatively, D is TRBD1 (5 bases). The germline V and J ends were trimmed by 2 bases and 10 bases, with 9 bases remaining between them. The CDR3 extends over 13 amino acids. CDR1 and CDR2 (germline): LNHNV, YYDKDF (reference sequence). CDR3 protein: CATSRPGRSPLHF. The CDR3 DNA sequence: TGTGCCACCAGCAGACCGGGACGCTCACCCCTCCACTTT.

The sample holds many counts of this clonotype. The V and J genes are TRBV9 and TRBJ2-7; possible D gene TRBD1, 6 bases. The germline V and J ends were trimmed by 3 bases and 5 bases, with 15 bases remaining between them. Germline lookup yields CDR1 SGDLS and CDR2 YYNGEE. There are 14 residues in the CDR3. CDR3 nucleotides: TGTGCCAGCAGCGCTCAGGGGACGGGGAACGAGCAGTACTTC. It codes for CASSAQGTGNEQYF.

This rearrangement joins TRBV6-6 to TRBJ2-2, with D hard to call. The CDR3 loop spans 16 amino acids. Germline lookup yields CDR1 MNHNY and CDR2 SVGAGI (reference sequence). Trimming removed 3 bases at V and 7 bases at J, with 18 bases between. The CDR3, as DNA: TGTGCCAGCAGTTATCTCCCGGCAGAAGCAGTCGGGGAGCTGTTTTTT. As protein: CASSYLPAEAVGELFF.

This clonotype was counted at least ten times. One end of the junction does not line up with germline, which may come from a read error. The chain couples TRBV2 to TRBJ2-7; TRBD1 matches at 8 bases. CDR1 and CDR2 from the germline V gene are SNHLY and FYNNEI. The CDR3 runs 14 residues. The CDR3 sequence is CASSKGQGGYERYF. For the CDR3, the DNA is TGTGCCAGCAGCAAAGGACAGGGAGGCTACGAGCGGTACTTC.

This clonotype was seen at least ten times. V and J are TRBV29-1 and TRBJ1-4; the match to TRBD1 covers 7 bases. From germline, CDR1 is SQVTM and CDR2 ANQGSEA. This CDR3 has 15 amino acids. The ends lost 6 bases at V and 6 bases at J; junction bases unmatched: 13. CDR3 sequence: CSVRTGDRVYEKLFF. CDR3 in DNA: TGCAGCGTCCGAACGGGCGACAGGGTGTATGAAAAACTGTTTTTT.

This clonotype was seen just once. This chain connects TRBV19 to TRBJ2-7, with D maybe TRBD2 (7 bases). The germline V gene encodes CDR1 LNHDA and CDR2 SQIVND (reference sequence). V shed 9 bases and J shed 1 base, with 19 bases lying between them. The CDR3 contains 15 residues. The CDR3 nucleotides are TGTGCCAGCGACCTGGGGGCTAGCGGATCCTACGAGCAGTACTTC. Protein product: CASDLGASGSYEQYF.

With respect to this clonotype: No conserved phenylalanine or tryptophan is present at the end of the CDR3, so a read error is the likely explanation. The chain couples TRBV12-3 or TRBV12-4 to TRBJ1-1, with unresolved D. V lost 6 bases, J lost 10 bases, and 15 bases lay in between. The CDR3 spans 12 residues. CDR3: CASSPTLSGAFS. The CDR3 nucleotides read TGTGCCAGCAGCCCCACCCTCTCGGGAGCTTTCTCT.

This clonotype was counted between two and nine times. The rearrangement joins TRBV20-1 to TRBJ1-5, with a weak D call TRBD1 (6 bases). Trimming left V 3 bases short and J 0 bases short, with 15 bases between. From germline, CDR1 is DFQATT and CDR2 SNEGSKA (reference sequence). The CDR3 is made up of 16 amino acids. The CDR3 here is CSASGAGEYSNQPQHF. The CDR3 DNA sequence: TGCAGTGCTAGTGGGGCAGGGGAGTATAGCAATCAGCCCCAGCATTTT.

This clonotype has at least ten counts. The genes are TRBV10-3 and TRBJ1-2; weak D call: TRBD1 (5 bases). Germline V gene data show CDR1 as ENHRY and CDR2 as SYGVKD. The length of the CDR3 is 13 residues. Trimming stripped 2 bases from V and 5 bases from J, with 9 bases between. DNA for the CDR3: TGTGCCATCAGTGAGCGAGGGGATTATGGCTACACCTTC. Translation: CAISERGDYGYTF.

Concerning this clonotype itself: It is likely a read error, because the conserved phenylalanine at the end of the CDR3 is missing. The limits of the CDR3 on the DNA are not certain, so only TCRdb's listed CDR3 is given. The J gene is TRBJ2-6, the V gene TRBV19; the D call of TRBD1 is as the table states it, not checked on the DNA. CDR1 is LNHDA, CDR2 SQIVND, per germline (reference sequence). The CDR3 spans 16 amino acids, including both terminal residues. The CDR3 protein is CASKRGRLWGQRPDAL.

This clonotype was counted at least ten times. V gene TRBV9 combines with J gene TRBJ2-2; D possibly corresponds to TRBD1 (6 bases). From germline, CDR1 is SGDLS and CDR2 YYNGEE. V was trimmed by 4 bases and J by 4 bases, leaving 20 bases between them. This CDR3 is 17 amino acids long. The CDR3 spells CASSQSTGRTGTGELFF. In nucleotides, the CDR3 is TGTGCCAGCAGCCAAAGTACAGGGCGCACGGGCACCGGGGAGCTGTTTTTT.

The chain uses TRBV9 and TRBJ1-2; D is perhaps TRBD1 (5 bases). This CDR3 spans 16 amino acids. Germline V lookup: CDR1 SGDLS, CDR2 YYNGEE. V gave up 4 bases and J gave up 0 bases, with 16 bases separating them. The CDR3 here is CASSSPSAQANYGYTF. The CDR3 DNA follows: TGTGCCAGCAGCTCCCCGTCGGCACAGGCTAACTATGGCTACACCTTC.

This clonotype was detected many times. This chain uses TRBV11-2 with TRBJ1-2; D uncertain. This CDR3 region has 16 residues. CDR1 SGHAT and CDR2 FQNNGV come from the germline V gene. V gave up 10 bases and J gave up 1 base, with 22 bases separating them. CDR3 residues: CAISDLLRGFNYGYTF. The CDR3 coding sequence is TGTGCCATTTCCGACTTGTTGCGCGGCTTTAACTATGGCTACACCTTC. The full variable domain, completed using reference TRBV11-2 and TRBJ1-2, is EAGVAQSPRYKIIEKRQSVAFWCNPISGHATLYWYQQILGQGPKLLIQFQNNGVVDDSQLPKDRFSAERLKGVDSTLKIQPAKLEDSAVYLCAISDLLRGFNYGYTFGSGTRLTVV.

As for this clonotype: A single base separates this from a much larger clone, so it may be a read error. The V gene is TRBV7-2, the J gene TRBJ2-5; 7 bases agree with TRBD2. This CDR3 is built from 14 residues. The germline gives CDR1 SGHTA, CDR2 FQGNSA. J was trimmed by 9 bases and V by 11 bases; bases with no gene match: 18. CDR3 sequence: CASGRGSVLKAQYF. For the CDR3, the DNA is TGTGCCTCCGGGCGGGGGTCGGTATTGAAGGCCCAGTACTTC.

This clonotype was observed many times. This sequence joins TRBV7-3 and TRBJ1-1; 9 positions agree with TRBD1. Germline CDR1 SGHTA, CDR2 FQGTGA. With 8 bases clipped from V and 9 bases from J, the junction kept 7 bases outside the gene matches. CDR3 length: 12 residues. CDR3 region: CASGDGTGQAFF. CDR3 coding DNA: TGTGCCAGCGGCGACGGGACAGGGCAAGCTTTCTTT. The variable domain in full, completed from reference TRBV7-3 and TRBJ1-1, reads GAGVSQTPSNKVTEKGKYVELRCDPISGHTALYWYRQSLGQGPEFLIYFQGTGAADDSGLPNDRFFAVRPEGSVSTLKIQRTERGDSAVYLCASGDGTGQAFFGQGTRLTVV.

At least ten counts were recorded for this clonotype. This chain connects TRBV5-1 to TRBJ2-2, with a tentative D call TRBD1 (5 bases). This CDR3 contains 15 residues. Trimming took off 1 base at V and 1 base at J, with 8 bases between the two ends. In germline, CDR1 is SGHRS, CDR2 YFSETQ. The CDR3 bases are TGCGCCAGCAGCTTGACCGGACAGAACACCGGGGAGCTGTTTTTT. Its protein is CASSLTGQNTGELFF.

This clonotype was recorded at least ten times. The genes are TRBV20-1 and TRBJ1-1; the D gene is possibly TRBD1 (5 bases). This CDR3 spans 10 amino acids. Between the trimmed V and J ends, which lost 4 bases and 11 bases, there was a span of 11 bases. Germline CDR1 reads DFQATT; CDR2 reads SNEGSKA (reference sequence). The CDR3 protein is CSAIGGDAFF. The CDR3, as DNA: TGCAGTGCTATTGGGGGAGACGCTTTCTTT.

This clonotype occurred many times. The chain combines TRBV29-1 with TRBJ1-2; D gene uncertain. V lost 3 bases, J lost 0 bases, and 14 bases lay in between. The CDR3 runs to 15 residues. Germline CDR1 and CDR2: SQVTM and ANQGSEA. The CDR3 DNA reads TGCAGCGTTGACCCTCCCGGATCAGCTAACTATGGCTACACCTTC. Its protein product is CSVDPPGSANYGYTF.

The gene calls are TRBV25-1 and TRBJ2-5; D possibly matches TRBD1 or TRBD2 (5 bases each). Germline CDR1 is MGHDK and CDR2 is SYGVNS. The CDR3 has 15 amino acids. V was pared by 6 bases and J by 1 base, with 15 bases between. DNA of the CDR3: TGTGCCAGCAGCCCGAGGGGCGCAGGCCAAGAGACCCAGTACTTC. Translation gives CASSPRGAGQETQYF. Full variable domain (rest looked up from reference TRBV25-1 and TRBJ2-5): EADIYQTPRYLVIGTGKKITLECSQTMGHDKMYWYQQDPGMELHLIHYSYGVNSTEKGDLSSESTVSRIRTEHFPLTLESARPSHTSQYLCASSPRGAGQETQYFGPGTRLLVL.

The table lists this clonotype with many counts. Possible read error: a much larger clone is one base away. The gene calls are TRBV12-3 or TRBV12-4 and TRBJ1-2; maybe TRBD1 (6 bases). With 6 bases removed from V and 3 bases from J, the gap between germline ends came to 8 bases. The CDR3 sequence is 12 residues long. As DNA, the CDR3 is TGTGCCAGCAGACAGGGATACTATGGCTACACCTTC. This codes for CASRQGYYGYTF.

The chain joins TRBV20-1 to TRBJ2-7; 9 positions agree with TRBD2. Losses at the gene ends were 8 bases for V and 8 bases for J; bases not matched to a gene: 19. The CDR3 has 15 residues. The germline V gene encodes CDR1 DFQATT and CDR2 SNEGSKA (reference sequence). CDR3 DNA: TGCAGTCATGCTCGCCCCGCTAGCGGGAAGACTAAGCAGTACTTC. This translates into CSHARPASGKTKQYF.

V gene TRBV29-1 combines with J gene TRBJ1-4, with D unclear. Germline CDR1 reads SQVTM; CDR2 reads ANQGSEA. This CDR3 spans 11 amino acids. V was cut by 8 bases and J by 8 bases, with 12 bases left in between. The CDR3 DNA is TGCAGCTTGAAGGGCGAGGAAAAACTGTTTTTT. Protein: CSLKGEEKLFF. The full variable domain, completed using reference TRBV29-1 and TRBJ1-4, is SAVISQKPSRDICQRGTSLTIQCQVDSQVTMMFWYRQQPGQSLTLIATANQGSEATYESGFVIDKFPISRPNLTFSTLTVSNMSPEDSSIYLCSLKGEEKLFFGSGTQLSVL.

This clonotype was seen at least ten times. The chain joins TRBV7-6 to TRBJ1-5; tentatively, D is TRBD1 (5 bases). CDR3 length: 13 amino acids. Trimming cost V 4 bases and J 5 bases, with 9 bases left between them. Germline assignment: CDR1 SGHVS and CDR2 FNYEAQ. The CDR3 region has the DNA TGTGCCAGCAGCTCGGACATGGATCAGCCCCAGCATTTT. It is translated as CASSSDMDQPQHF.